This TCR beta chain stems from a study of T cells in Graves' hyperthyroidism and ophthalmopathy. Study-level points and caveats: A 13 V-J model separated ophthalmopathy from stable hyperthyroidism. Blood also held most thyroid clonotypes expanded beyond 0.001.

This clonotype was found a few times. Its antigen remains unknown. Germline CDR1 reads SGDLS; CDR2 reads YYNGEE. The CDR3 totals 16 residues. Deletions cut 0 bases from V and 5 bases from J, with 17 bases between. The TCR beta CDR3 regions underwent amplification using RNA transcripts as the source. Initially, a first-round RT-PCR of the TCR CDR3 employed the HTBI primer set. TCRdb called the multiplex PCR reads again in MiXCR, with one record for every CDR3 protein. In the table there are about 200,000 distinct CDR3 sequences, 18% of which are singletons. Exclusion of a patient resulted from uncontrolled infection, other autoimmune disease, pregnancy or lactation.

This chain uses TRBV9 with TRBJ1-1, with unresolved D. The sequenced material came from blood. The receptor's source is a man aged 35 to 55 with Graves' hyperthyroidism. The CDR3 loop reads CASSVVGNQARTEAFF. The CDR3 nucleotides are TGTGCCAGCAGCGTAGTAGGGAACCAGGCAAGGACTGAAGCTTTCTTT.